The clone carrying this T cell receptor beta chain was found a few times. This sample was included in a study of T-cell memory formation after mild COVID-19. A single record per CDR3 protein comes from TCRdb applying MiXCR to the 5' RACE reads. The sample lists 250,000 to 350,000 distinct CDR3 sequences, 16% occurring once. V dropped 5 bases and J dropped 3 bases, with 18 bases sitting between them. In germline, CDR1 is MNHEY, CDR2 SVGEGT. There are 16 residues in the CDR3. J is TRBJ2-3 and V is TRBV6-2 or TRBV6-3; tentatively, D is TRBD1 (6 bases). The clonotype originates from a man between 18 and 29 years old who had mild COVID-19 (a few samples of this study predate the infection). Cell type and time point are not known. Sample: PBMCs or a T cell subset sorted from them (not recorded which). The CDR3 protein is CASSARQAARTDTQYF. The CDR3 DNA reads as TGTGCCAGCAGTGCCCGACAGGCCGCTAGAACAGATACGCAGTATTTT.